This TCR beta chain was documented in a study of PD-1 blockade in mismatch repair-deficient tumors (dated by TCRdb to about 2017). About the investigation overall: Between September 2013 and September 2016, the trial enrolled around 91 consecutive patients with about a dozen mismatch repair-deficient cancer types, every one of whom had been previously treated and was progressing. Tumor-associated T cell clones were tracked in the peripheral blood of patients responding to PD-1 blockade by deep sequencing of TCR CDR3 regions. Beyond this particular receptor, the publication reports: Clonal expansion was elicited by three of seven peptides, and about 150 unique blood TCRs were yielded, about seven of which were also found in tumor; all positive peptides were derived from frameshift mutations. After pembrolizumab, tumor-resident clones, which were often undetectable in blood before treatment, expanded rapidly and then contracted, generally ahead of radiologic responses.

Based on the germline V gene, the CDR1 and CDR2 sequences are MNHNS and SASEGT. The germline ends are 10 bases apart after V is trimmed by 1 base and J by 4 bases. The CDR3 runs 14 residues from the cysteine to the phenylalanine. Only the CDR3 portion is preserved as DNA: 42 bases, with reading frame beginning at the first base. Library method: the immunoSEQ multiplex PCR assay. Turning to the authors' computational methods: Clones were defined as neoantigen-specific by significant expansion to the relevant peptide and no significant expansion to any other tested peptide. TCRdb carries this immuneACCESS record with in-frame sequences only. Its versions omit some clonotypes, under half of them owing to an unresolved V gene in the studies checked, with the rest unexplained. V and J calls and clone size are copied from that table; D and trimming were computed from the DNA. The sample table contains some 10,000 clones; only one count was recorded for around nine tenths of them. The ten largest clones take up around 9.7% of the sample.

In regard to this clone: The antigen this receptor binds is unknown. No quality values exist for individual bases; no much larger clone is one base distant.

Per the publication, the time point label means: 10-day in vitro stimulation with candidate neoantigen peptide 3. For each enrolled patient, mismatch repair deficiency was established using either polymerase chain reaction or immunohistochemistry. Three patients who responded to pembrolizumab therapy underwent TCR sequencing. Each of several ELISpot-reactive candidate neoantigen peptides was used in an approximately ten-day in vitro stimulation prior to TCR sequencing. A control culture lacking peptide was run in an identical manner and was used as the baseline for calculation of clone fold changes. The phase II trial prospectively tested pembrolizumab PD-1 blockade in advanced mismatch repair-deficient cancers regardless of tissue of origin.

This receptor was obtained from an adult with mismatch repair-deficient cancer. Sample: cells cultured in vitro, taken from a patient treated with pembrolizumab. This chain joins TRBV6-1 to TRBJ1-2, with the D gene call left open. DNA sequence: TGTGCCAGCAGTGAAGTGTTCGGCCCCTATGGCTACACCTTC. Its protein product is CASSEVFGPYGYTF.